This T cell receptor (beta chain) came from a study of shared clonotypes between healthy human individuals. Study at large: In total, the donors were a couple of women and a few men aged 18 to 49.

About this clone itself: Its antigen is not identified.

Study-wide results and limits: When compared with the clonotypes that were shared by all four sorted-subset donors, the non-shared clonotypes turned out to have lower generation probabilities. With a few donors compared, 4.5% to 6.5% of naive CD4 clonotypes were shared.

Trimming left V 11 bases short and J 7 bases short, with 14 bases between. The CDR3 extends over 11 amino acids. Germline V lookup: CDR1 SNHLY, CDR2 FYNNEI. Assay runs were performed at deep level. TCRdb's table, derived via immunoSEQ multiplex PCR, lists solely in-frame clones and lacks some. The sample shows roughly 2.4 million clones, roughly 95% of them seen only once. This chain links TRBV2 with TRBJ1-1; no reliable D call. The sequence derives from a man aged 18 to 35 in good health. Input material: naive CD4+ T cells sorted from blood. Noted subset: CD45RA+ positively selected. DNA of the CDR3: TGTGCCCTTCGGCAAGCTGGTGAAGCTTTCTTT. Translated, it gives CALRQAGEAFF. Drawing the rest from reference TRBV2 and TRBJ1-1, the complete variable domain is EPEVTQTPSHQVTQMGQEVILRCVPISNHLYFYWYRQILGQKVEFLVSFYNNEISEKSEIFDDQFSVERPDGSNFTLKIRSTKLEDSAMYFCALRQAGEAFFGQGTRLTVV.